A selection of T cell receptor beta chains follows, all from one sample in a study of CD8 T cells in ankylosing spondylitis. TCRdb fed the 5' RACE reads into MiXCR, producing one record per CDR3 protein. Of under 950,000 distinct CDR3 sequences in the sample, around 20% were seen once. Source material: blood, either unsorted or a sorted T cell fraction (not recorded which). These receptors all come from a male donor with ankylosing spondylitis. Both conserved end residues are part of each CDR3. Fields, in order: clone size, J gene, CDR3 length, V gene, D gene, CDR3 protein, CDR3 DNA. D genes are given only for firm matches. The size of a clone is reported for some rows only, either as once, few or many, or as a class for expanded clones.

>few|TRBJ2-5|13|TRBV21-1|NA
CASSRRGGETQYF
TGTGCCAGCAGCAGAAGGGGGGGAGAGACCCAGTACTTC
>NA|TRBJ2-5|14|TRBV5-6|TRBD1
CASSIDREQETQYF
TGTGCCAGCAGCATAGACAGGGAACAAGAGACCCAGTACTTC
>few|TRBJ2-1|15|TRBV10-3|TRBD1
CAISPGQSEVNEQFF
TGTGCCATCAGTCCGGGACAGTCTGAGGTCAATGAGCAGTTCTTC
>few|TRBJ2-3|16|TRBV6-1|NA
CASSPRRGETRGTQYF
TGTGCCAGCAGTCCCCGGAGGGGCGAGACCCGGGGAACGCAGTATTTT
>few|TRBJ2-7|13|TRBV7-7|NA
CASSLALEYEQYF
TGTGCTAGCAGCTTAGCGTTGGAATACGAGCAGTACTTC
>few|TRBJ2-1|17|TRBV4-3|TRBD1
CASSQDAATGGYGEQFF
TGCGCCAGCAGCCAAGATGCGGCAACAGGGGGCTATGGTGAGCAGTTCTTC
>few|TRBJ2-1|15|TRBV5-1|TRBD2
CASSPAGLVNNEQFF
TGCGCCAGCAGCCCCGCTGGACTAGTCAACAATGAGCAGTTCTTC
>few|TRBJ1-5|15|TRBV6-1|NA
CASSLKSGSNQPQHF
TGTGCCAGCAGCTTGAAGTCCGGGTCTAATCAGCCCCAGCATTTT
>NA|TRBJ1-1|13|TRBV29-1|NA
CSVALALNTEAFF
TGCAGCGTTGCTTTGGCGTTGAACACTGAAGCTTTCTTT
>few|TRBJ2-2|17|TRBV13|TRBD2
CASSLLLAGGSAGELFF
TGTGCCAGCAGCTTACTACTAGCGGGAGGATCGGCCGGGGAGCTGTTTTTT
>NA|TRBJ2-7|14|TRBV6-2/TRBV6-3|NA
CASSYSFQGPEQYF
TGTGCCAGCAGTTACTCATTCCAGGGGCCCGAGCAGTACTTC
>NA|TRBJ2-7|17|TRBV5-5|TRBD1
CASSPGQGSLTPYEQYF
TGTGCCAGCAGCCCGGGACAGGGCTCTCTCACTCCCTACGAGCAGTACTTC
>NA|TRBJ2-7|16|TRBV29-1|TRBD2
CSVEVRGVAGANEQYF
TGCAGCGTTGAAGTCAGGGGGGTAGCGGGAGCCAACGAGCAGTACTTC
>NA|TRBJ2-3|16|TRBV7-3|NA
CASSFSGTAFTDTQYF
TGTGCCAGCAGCTTTAGCGGAACCGCGTTCACAGATACGCAGTATTTT
>few|TRBJ1-1|12|TRBV29-1|NA
CSVEVQGPEAFF
TGCAGCGTTGAAGTCCAGGGGCCTGAAGCTTTCTTT
>NA|TRBJ2-3|14|TRBV7-2|NA
CASSLARTQGTQYF
TGTGCCAGCAGCTTAGCCCGGACACAGGGTACGCAGTATTTT
>few|TRBJ2-7|13|TRBV6-6|TRBD1
CASSGGQYYEQYF
TGTGCCAGCAGTGGGGGACAGTACTACGAGCAGTACTTC
>many|TRBJ1-3|14|TRBV27|NA
CASSSGLSGNTIYF
TGTGCCAGCAGTTCGGGCCTCTCTGGAAACACCATATATTTT
>few|TRBJ2-1|16|TRBV11-2|TRBD2
CASSRWGSGDYNEQFF
TGTGCCAGCAGCCGGTGGGGTAGCGGGGACTACAATGAGCAGTTCTTC